Listed below are T cell receptor beta chains from one sample, sequenced in a study of cytomegalovirus exposure and HLA in healthy donors. Assay used: immunoSEQ multiplex PCR; TCRdb lists only in-frame clones, some missing. This sample carries 100,000 or so clones, with 3% to 4% going to the ten biggest clones. Material for sequencing was PBMCs. These receptors all come from a woman aged 30 to 39 in good health and CMV-seronegative. Both conserved end residues are part of each CDR3. Each record gives: J gene, V gene, D gene, CDR3 protein, CDR3 DNA. The D gene is left open where the match is weak.

>TRBJ2-7|TRBV9|NA
CASSSGPGYEQYF
TGTGCCAGCAGCTCCGGCCCGGGCTACGAGCAGTACTTC
>TRBJ2-1|TRBV27|NA
CASGVSASYNEQFF
TGTGCCAGTGGAGTAAGCGCATCCTACAATGAGCAGTTCTTC
>TRBJ1-1|TRBV10-3|NA
CAIRLDGVNTEAFF
TGTGCCATCAGGTTAGACGGGGTGAACACTGAAGCTTTCTTT
>TRBJ2-4|TRBV7-8|TRBD2
CASSFGTSGSIKYF
TGTGCCAGCAGCTTCGGGACTAGCGGGAGTATCAAGTACTTC
>TRBJ2-3|TRBV10-3|NA
CAIRPAAVNTQYF
TGTGCCATCCGCCCAGCCGCGGTGAATACGCAGTATTTT
>TRBJ1-1|TRBV7-2|NA
CASSLKFGSFTAFF
TGTGCCAGCAGCTTAAAGTTTGGGAGTTTTACAGCTTTCTTT
>TRBJ1-1|TRBV7-2|NA
CASSLGLLNTEAFF
TGTGCCAGCAGCCTGGGACTTTTGAACACTGAAGCTTTCTTT
>TRBJ2-3|TRBV5-6|NA
CASSGGHSVTDTQYF
TGTGCCAGCAGCGGGGGACATAGCGTCACAGATACGCAGTATTTT
>TRBJ1-1|TRBV2|NA
CASTSTGHITEAFF
TGTGCCAGCACCTCCACCGGACACATCACTGAAGCTTTCTTT
>TRBJ2-7|TRBV7-8|TRBD1
CASSLSAGTGYYEQYF
TGTGCCAGCAGCCTTAGCGCCGGGACAGGGTACTACGAGCAGTACTTC
>TRBJ2-3|TRBV28|TRBD2
CASSPYLWASGGASASADTQYF
TGTGCCAGCAGTCCATATCTCTGGGCCAGCGGGGGGGCCTCAGCGTCCGCGGATACGCAGTATTTT
>TRBJ2-3|TRBV7-8|NA
CASSRDRSTDTQYF
TGTGCCAGCAGCCGAGACAGGAGCACAGATACGCAGTATTTT
>TRBJ1-4|TRBV6-6|NA
CASSYSRGGEKLFF
TGTGCCAGCAGTTACTCGAGAGGTGGGGAAAAACTGTTTTTT
>TRBJ1-2|TRBV9|TRBD1
CASSPRQGDSLFGYTF
TGTGCCAGCAGCCCCCGACAGGGTGATAGTTTGTTTGGCTACACCTTC
>TRBJ1-2|TRBV7-8|NA
CASSLVGGSYGYTF
TGTGCCAGCAGCTTAGTAGGGGGAAGCTATGGCTACACCTTC
>TRBJ1-2|TRBV7-2|TRBD1
CASRRDRDNYGYTF
TGTGCCAGCAGACGGGACAGGGATAACTATGGCTACACCTTC
>TRBJ1-2|TRBV5-1|TRBD1
CASSPLGTGFYGYTF
TGCGCCAGCAGCCCCCTGGGGACAGGCTTTTATGGCTACACCTTC
>TRBJ2-1|TRBV6-1|NA
CASSWVELADEQFF
TGTGCCAGCAGCTGGGTCGAGCTAGCAGATGAGCAGTTCTTC
>TRBJ1-5|TRBV11-2|NA
CASSLDGVQPQHF
TGTGCCAGCAGCTTAGACGGGGTTCAGCCCCAGCATTTT
>TRBJ2-1|TRBV9|TRBD2
CASSGTSGSDEQFF
TGTGCCAGCAGCGGGACTAGCGGGAGCGATGAGCAGTTCTTC
>TRBJ2-7|TRBV19|TRBD1
CASSPQHKGGFGEQYF
TGTGCCAGTAGTCCTCAACATAAAGGGGGCTTCGGGGAGCAGTACTTC
>TRBJ2-3|TRBV5-1|NA
CASSFPLGENTQYF
TGCGCCAGCAGCTTTCCTCTCGGGGAGAATACGCAGTATTTT
>TRBJ2-5|TRBV9|TRBD2
CASSVGYTLAGAGQETQYF
TGTGCCAGCAGCGTAGGATATACCCTAGCGGGAGCGGGTCAAGAGACCCAGTACTTC
>TRBJ2-1|TRBV6-6|NA
CASRQLVRIDEQFF
TGTGCCAGCAGACAACTAGTAAGAATCGATGAGCAGTTCTTC
>TRBJ2-7|TRBV9|NA
CASSPRSPLGDFYEQYF
TGTGCCAGCAGCCCACGATCTCCGCTGGGAGACTTCTACGAGCAGTACTTC
>TRBJ1-1|TRBV19|NA
CASSLQGNTEAFF
TGTGCCAGTAGTCTCCAGGGGAACACTGAAGCTTTCTTT
>TRBJ2-3|TRBV5-8|NA
CASSLDRGTDTQYF
TGTGCCAGCAGCTTGGACAGGGGCACAGATACGCAGTATTTT
>TRBJ1-2|TRBV7-2|TRBD1
CASIRDRVPGYTF
TGTGCCAGCATCCGTGACAGGGTGCCTGGCTACACCTTC
>TRBJ1-6|TRBV11-1|NA
CASSLGTLSPLHF
TGTGCCAGCAGCTTAGGGACTCTTTCACCCCTCCACTTT
>TRBJ2-7|TRBV5-6|NA
CASSLGHPYEQYF
TGTGCCAGCAGCTTGGGACACCCCTACGAGCAGTACTTC